Sequencing of this T cell receptor beta chain was carried out in a study of T cell clones after liver transplantation. The overall study: Post-transplant blood was tracked for graft-donor-reactive T cell clones identified in a pre-transplant mixed lymphocyte reaction. Samples came pre-transplant, pre-randomization before withdrawal, and post-randomization after withdrawal ended.

General study findings and limits: In two subjects, few donor cells limited the measurable donor-reactive repertoire.

The protocol was immunoSEQ multiplex PCR, while the TCRdb copy is restricted to in-frame clones and leaves out a portion. The sample contains tens of thousands of clones, under 85% of which appear only once. Notes on this clone: What it binds is unknown.

The sequence came from a human patient who received a liver transplant. A share of the T cells may be of graft donor origin. Source: CD4+ T cells from blood, taken at the 22-month timepoint.

In DNA form, the CDR3 reads TGTGCCAGCAGCGGACAGGGACCCTACGATCGGCAGTACTTC. Translated, it gives CASSGQGPYDRQYF. The chain joins TRBV2 to TRBJ2-7, with 8 bases that match TRBD1. J lost 9 bases, V lost 6 bases, and 13 bases had no gene match. Germline-derived CDR1 and CDR2 are SNHLY and FYNNEI. This CDR3 region has 14 residues.